Below are 30 T cell receptor beta chains sequenced from a single sample in a study of blood T cells in healthy people across ages. The second PCR ran about 6 to 11 cycles with a sample-barcoded 5' primer and J-beta primers. Via MiXCR, TCRdb re-called the 5' RACE reads, giving one row per CDR3 protein. The data show about 1.8 million distinct CDR3 sequences, 40% to 55% seen once. Material for sequencing was blood. The receptor source for this set is a middle-aged woman in good health.

CDR3 coding DNA: TGTGCCAGCAGTTTGGATTCGGGGCCCACAGATACGCAGTATTTT. Translating it yields CASSLDSGPTDTQYF. The V call is TRBV28, the J call TRBJ2-3; D possibly uses TRBD1 or TRBD2 (5 bases each). V dropped 3 bases and J dropped 2 bases, with 12 bases sitting between them. Germline-derived CDR1 and CDR2 are MDHEN and SYDVKM. This CDR3 comprises 15 residues. Full variable domain (rest looked up from reference TRBV28 and TRBJ2-3): DVKVTQSSRYLVKRTGEKVFLECVQDMDHENMFWYRQDPGLGLRLIYFSYDVKMKEKGDIPEGYSVSREKKERFSLILESASTNQTSMYLCASSLDSGPTDTQYFGPGTRLTVL.

This clonotype was counted only a few times. The chain is built from TRBV7-2 and TRBJ1-2; perhaps TRBD1 as D (5 bases). The CDR3 covers 15 residues. The germline V and J ends were trimmed by 5 bases and 8 bases, with 21 bases remaining between them. Germline values: CDR1 SGHTA, CDR2 FQGNSA. The CDR3 loop reads CASSTGSLSGSGYTF. The DNA of the CDR3 is TGTGCCAGCAGCACGGGATCACTCTCAGGGAGCGGCTACACCTTC.

This clonotype was counted a single time. The rearrangement joins TRBV4-1 to TRBJ2-2; D unresolved. Per the germline V gene, CDR1 is MGHRA and CDR2 is YSYEKL. CDR3 length: 14 amino acids. Trimming removed 4 bases at V and 5 bases at J, with 11 bases between. CDR3: CASSLRLWTGELFF. The DNA for the CDR3 is TGCGCCAGCAGCCTACGACTCTGGACCGGGGAGCTGTTTTTT.

J is TRBJ1-2 and V is TRBV12-3 or TRBV12-4; no firm D call. V was shortened by 4 bases and J by 5 bases, with 5 bases between the two germline ends. This CDR3 spans 11 amino acids. The CDR3 bases are TGTGCCAGCAGTTGGAGATATGGCTACACCTTC. Translating gives CASSWRYGYTF.

The chain couples TRBV10-1 to TRBJ2-3; 8 positions match TRBD2. CDR1 and CDR2 (germline): WNHNN, SYGVQD (reference sequence). V was pared by 5 bases and J by 3 bases, with 7 bases of the junction left unmatched. This CDR3 region has 15 residues. CDR3 DNA: TGCGCCAGCAGTATTAGCGGGGTATGGACAGATACGCAGTATTTT. Protein: CASSISGVWTDTQYF.

The V call is TRBV25-1, the J call TRBJ2-3; weak D call: TRBD2 (6 bases). V lost 0 bases and J lost 1, with 14 bases in between. This CDR3 spans 17 amino acids. Germline V gene data show CDR1 as MGHDK and CDR2 as SYGVNS. CDR3 nucleotides: TGTGCCAGCAGTGAATACGGGAGTGGGACTGGCACAGATACGCAGTATTTT. Its protein product is CASSEYGSGTGTDTQYF.

The J gene is TRBJ2-5, the V gene TRBV11-2, with a possible D match to TRBD2 (7 bases). The CDR3 extends over 17 amino acids. The V end lost 5 bases, the J end lost 4 bases, and 23 bases lay between the germline ends. The V gene's germline CDR1 is SGHAT and CDR2 FQNNGV. The CDR3 DNA follows: TGTGCCAGCAGCCCGGTCTCGGTAGGGGGGGGGCTAGAGACCCAGTACTTC. Encoded protein: CASSPVSVGGGLETQYF.

Here the CDR3 reads CASSLRGEGTDTQYF. The CDR3 coding sequence is TGTGCCAGCAGCTTAAGGGGGGAGGGGACAGATACGCAGTATTTT. The chain uses TRBV11-2 and TRBJ2-3, with D possibly being TRBD2 (7 bases). The CDR3 is 15 residues long. Trimming left V 2 bases short and J 3 bases short, with 12 bases between. Germline assignment: CDR1 SGHAT and CDR2 FQNNGV.

This clonotype was observed a few times. The V gene is TRBV29-1, the J gene TRBJ2-1; 11 nucleotides align to TRBD2. V shed 7 bases and J 6 bases; nucleotides not matched to a gene: 11. CDR3 length: 15 amino acids. CDR1 SQVTM and CDR2 ANQGSEA come from the germline V gene. CDR3 loop: CSGGTSGVWGNEQFF. The DNA of the CDR3 is TGCAGCGGGGGGACTAGCGGCGTTTGGGGCAATGAGCAGTTCTTC.

This clonotype was seen a handful of times. This chain uses TRBV5-1 with TRBJ2-7, with TRBD2 identical over 7 bases. V trimming: 4 bases; J trimming: 6 bases; junction bases outside the gene matches: 10. Germline assignment: CDR1 SGHRS and CDR2 YFSETQ. CDR3 length equals 14 residues. CDR3 DNA: TGCGCCAGCAGCGTGGGGGTCGGACTAGGCGAGCAGTACTTC. Translating it yields CASSVGVGLGEQYF.

This clonotype was seen a few times. V usage is TRBV6-6 and J usage is TRBJ1-2; TRBD1 aligns across 10 bases. CDR3 length equals 15 residues. Germline trimming cut 2 bases from V and 7 bases from J; bases unmatched to any gene: 7. From germline, CDR1 is MNHNY and CDR2 SVGAGI (reference sequence). DNA of the CDR3: TGTGCCAGCAGTTACCAGAGACAGGGGGCGGGTGGCTACACCTTC. It specifies CASSYQRQGAGGYTF.

The rearrangement uses TRBV3-1 and TRBJ2-3; D may be TRBD2 (5 bases). Germline assignment: CDR1 LGHDT and CDR2 YNNKEL (reference sequence). V lost 7 bases and J lost 2, with 16 bases in between. CDR3 length: 15 amino acids. DNA of the CDR3: TGTGCCAGCACACCTGACGGACTCCTCACAGATACGCAGTATTTT. Translation: CASTPDGLLTDTQYF.

This clonotype has only a few counts. The J gene is TRBJ2-7, the V gene TRBV7-2; 7 nucleotides line up with TRBD1. The CDR3 is made up of 15 amino acids. Germline trimming cut 2 bases from V and 3 bases from J; bases unmatched to any gene: 7. Germline V gene data show CDR1 as SGHTA and CDR2 as FQGNSA. The CDR3 sequence: CASSLSRQGSYEQYF. The CDR3 DNA reads TGTGCCAGCAGCTTATCGAGACAGGGTAGCTACGAGCAGTACTTC.

This chain uses TRBV6-4 with TRBJ1-6; D gene ambiguous. CDR3 length: 14 amino acids. Germline V gives CDR1 MRHNA, CDR2 SNTAGT. V lost 0 bases and J 9 bases, leaving 9 bases between the germline ends. This CDR3 is CASSDSWGTSPLHF. The DNA of the CDR3 is TGTGCCAGCAGTGACTCCTGGGGAACTTCACCCCTCCACTTT.

The rearrangement uses TRBV29-1 and TRBJ2-3; D gene ambiguous. CDR1 is SQVTM and CDR2 is ANQGSEA in the germline V gene. Trimming cost V 6 bases and J 0 bases, with 4 bases left between them. The CDR3 consists of 11 residues. CDR3 nucleotide sequence: TGCAGCGTCTCCAGCACAGATACGCAGTATTTT. Translated, it gives CSVSSTDTQYF.

This clonotype was seen a handful of times. The J gene is TRBJ2-7, the V gene TRBV27; D call uncertain. The CDR3 is 15 amino acids. From germline, CDR1 is MNHEY and CDR2 SMNVEV (reference sequence). V was clipped by 0 bases and J by 1 base, with 10 bases between them. The CDR3 reads CASSLSWRTSYEQYF. For the CDR3, the DNA is TGTGCCAGCAGTTTATCGTGGCGAACATCCTACGAGCAGTACTTC.

This chain joins TRBV4-1 and TRBJ2-4; 12 bases are a match to TRBD2. The DNA end is more similar to TRBJ2-5, so the J call may be wrong. The CDR3 consists of 18 residues. Per the germline V gene, CDR1 is MGHRA and CDR2 is YSYEKL. CDR3 in DNA: TGCGCCAGCAGCCAAGACCCCTCACTAGCGGGGGGCCAAGAGACCCAGTACTTC. Encoded protein: CASSQDPSLAGGQETQYF.

In its sample, this clonotype was seen a few times. A junction boundary mismatches the germline segment, possibly from a read error. The genes are TRBV4-1 and TRBJ2-7, with 10 nucleotides matching TRBD2. The closer fit of TRBJ2-5 to the DNA end suggests the J call may be wrong. The CDR3 spans 17 residues. Germline CDR1 reads MGHRA; CDR2 reads YSYEKL. CDR3 coding DNA: TGCGCCAGCGGCCAAGGGGATTGGACTAGCGGCCCCAGGACCCAGTACTTC. It yields the protein CASGQGDWTSGPRTQYF.

This clonotype was seen a single time. CDR3 protein: CASSQANEWTRGYTF. Here the CDR3 DNA reads TGTGCCAGCAGCCAAGCCAATGAGTGGACCCGTGGCTACACCTTC. The chain links TRBV4-2 to TRBJ1-2; unclear D gene. Per the germline V gene, CDR1 is LGHNA and CDR2 is YNFKEQ. The germline V and J ends were trimmed by 1 base and 7 bases, with 16 bases remaining between them. This CDR3 spans 15 amino acids.

J is TRBJ2-1 and V is TRBV27; no clear D. Germline-derived CDR1 and CDR2 are MNHEY and SMNVEV (reference sequence). CDR3 length equals 11 residues. Trimming removed 8 bases from V and 11 bases from J, with 13 bases in between. CDR3: CASGPWPKQFF. The CDR3 region has the DNA TGTGCCAGCGGTCCGTGGCCTAAGCAGTTCTTC.

V usage is TRBV20-1 and J usage is TRBJ2-1; 9 bases agree with TRBD1. Near its end, the DNA agrees better with TRBJ2-7, so the J call may be wrong. CDR1 is DFQATT and CDR2 is SNEGSKA in the germline V gene (reference sequence). This CDR3 spans 14 amino acids. CDR3: CSARLGQGYNEQYF. As DNA, the CDR3 is TGCAGTGCTAGATTGGGACAGGGCTACAATGAGCAGTACTTC.

This chain joins TRBV29-1 and TRBJ2-4; D perhaps matches TRBD2 (6 bases). The assigned J gene may be wrong: the sequence end matches TRBJ2-5 better. This CDR3 comprises 13 residues. The germline gives CDR1 SQVTM, CDR2 ANQGSEA. The CDR3: CSVERTTEETQYF. The CDR3, as DNA: TGCAGCGTTGAGCGGACTACGGAGGAGACCCAGTACTTC.

In this sample, this clonotype turned up a few times. This rearrangement joins TRBV20-1 to TRBJ1-2; tentative D call: TRBD1 (5 bases). This CDR3 has 13 residues. Germline V CDR1 and CDR2: DFQATT, SNEGSKA (reference sequence). Trimming shortened V by 3 bases and J by 0 bases, and 8 bases separated the two germline ends. CDR3: CSARDTPNYGYTF. The CDR3 nucleotides are TGCAGTGCTAGGGACACCCCTAACTATGGCTACACCTTC.

This chain's CDR3 is CASSSLLGGGMTDTQYF. CDR3 nucleotides: TGTGCCAGCAGCTCCCTCCTGGGAGGGGGCATGACAGATACGCAGTATTTT. The chain links TRBV28 to TRBJ2-3, with D perhaps matching TRBD1 or TRBD2 (7 bases each). The CDR3 covers 17 residues. V dropped 6 bases and J dropped 3 bases, with 22 bases sitting between them. The germline gives CDR1 MDHEN, CDR2 SYDVKM.

V and J are TRBV11-2 and TRBJ1-2; possible D gene TRBD1, 5 bases. This CDR3 contains 14 residues. Germline V lookup: CDR1 SGHAT, CDR2 FQNNGV. The V end lost 3 bases, the J end lost 0 bases, and 8 bases lay between the germline ends. The CDR3 DNA sequence: TGTGCCAGCAGCTTGATGGGGGCTAACTATGGCTACACCTTC. Protein: CASSLMGANYGYTF.

This clonotype turned up a few times. This chain connects TRBV11-1 to TRBJ2-5; D ambiguous. V was shortened by 3 bases and J by 2 bases, with 13 bases between the two germline ends. The germline gives CDR1 SGHAT, CDR2 FQDESV (reference sequence). The CDR3 contains 15 residues. The CDR3 DNA follows: TGTGCCAGCAGCTTTGGCTACCTTTTACAAGAGACCCAGTACTTC. As protein: CASSFGYLLQETQYF.

The chain carries TRBV6-1 and TRBJ2-3; D gene uncertain. From germline, CDR1 is MNHNS and CDR2 SASEGT. This CDR3 has 11 amino acids. The V gene lost 2 bases and the J gene lost 6 bases, with 3 bases spanning the gap. The DNA for the CDR3 is TGTGCCAGCAGTGAATCGGATACGCAGTATTTT. Translated: CASSESDTQYF.

The chain recombines TRBV4-3 with TRBJ2-3; 8 bases fit TRBD2. The junction had 5 bases not matched to a gene; V was cut back by 1 base and J by 2 bases. Per the germline V gene, CDR1 is LGHNA and CDR2 is YSLEER. The CDR3 consists of 16 residues. This CDR3 reads CASSQVAGRYTDTQYF. The CDR3 DNA reads TGCGCCAGCAGCCAAGTAGCGGGGCGGTACACAGATACGCAGTATTTT.

This chain's CDR3 is CASTRGEGTNYGYTF. Here the CDR3 DNA reads TGTGCCAGCACCAGGGGGGAGGGGACTAACTATGGCTACACCTTC. The chain is built from TRBV6-6 and TRBJ1-2, with 7 bases identical to TRBD1. The CDR3 spans 15 residues. Germline loops: CDR1 MNHNY, CDR2 SVGAGI (reference sequence). Losses at the gene ends were 7 bases for V and 0 bases for J; bases not matched to a gene: 8.

The chain couples TRBV3-1 to TRBJ2-1; TRBD2 matches 8 bases. Germline V gene lookup returns CDR1 LGHDT and CDR2 YNNKEL (reference sequence). CDR3 length equals 17 residues. Germline trimming cut 1 base from V and 5 bases from J; bases unmatched to any gene: 10. Here the CDR3 reads CASSQAPAGATDNEQFF. The CDR3 coding sequence is TGTGCCAGCAGCCAAGCCCCAGCGGGGGCCACAGACAATGAGCAGTTCTTC.